This T cell receptor (beta chain) originates from a study of blood T cell repertoires in COVID-19. Turning to the study itself: Specimens from acute and convalescent COVID-19 originated in the United States, Italy and Spain. The analysed material was cDNA or gDNA that came from T cells, B-cell-depleted T cells, or PBMCs.

Germline loops: CDR1 MNHEY, CDR2 SVGAGI. The CDR3 has 13 amino acids. V lost 7 bases and J lost 2, with 6 bases in between. TCRdb's copy holds only in-frame clones and misses some; the assay was immunoSEQ multiplex PCR. The sample holds about 82,000 clones, approximately 80% seen once. The sequenced sample was peripheral blood. The chain joins TRBV6-5 to TRBJ2-6; tentative D call: TRBD2 (5 bases). The receptor comes from a woman in her 40s with active or convalescent COVID-19. The CDR3 bases are TGTGCCAGCATGAGGGCTGGGGCCAACGTCCTGACTTTC. Translated: CASMRAGANVLTF.